A single T cell receptor (beta chain) is shown here with its context. Its antigen remains unidentified. Base-call qualities are not available, and no considerably larger clone is one nucleotide away. This sample was included in a study of cytomegalovirus exposure and HLA in healthy donors (dated by TCRdb to the late 2010s). In the study overall: An earlier analysis of roughly 630 of the donors reported about 250 Gb of sequence data and some 120 million unique TCR beta sequences from about 179 million T cells. Because of strong linkage in the cohort, a few DR-DQ haplotypes were treated as single units for association and clustering. To study patterns of TCR occurrence, a later analysis re-analyzed previously published TCR beta repertoires from around 660 donors and added high-resolution HLA genotyping. To predict cytomegalovirus infection status, the study combined high-throughput TCR immunosequencing, statistical association of individual TCRs with disease status, and machine learning. The number of typed donors differed by locus: about 620-640 for A, B, C, DRB1 and DQB1; approximately 530 for DQA1; around 610 for DPA1; and some 470 for DPB1. Both class I and class II loci were covered by HLA typing, at four-digit resolution. Every discovery cohort repertoire had been produced on one sequencing platform. The study aimed to test whether signatures of past pathogen exposure could be identified by cataloging public T cell receptors. Rather than drawing on any new phenotypic data, the later analysis identified candidate immune exposures from TCR beta sequences and the way those sequences occurred across donors. Genome-wide SNP genotypes for about 60% of the roughly 670 donors were used in a later genetic analysis, which treated that subset as a discovery cohort. On average, around 240,000 unique TCR beta nucleotide sequences were sequenced per donor among 398 genotyped donors of the cohort, with 15% to 20% of those sequences being non-productive. Donor age, sex, ethnicity and CMV serostatus were collected together with the repertoire data. The study used immunosequencing to profile the T cell repertoires of some 600 subjects and linked those repertoires to cytomegalovirus serostatus. To decide whether each TCR beta V gene segment behaved as functional or pseudogenic, an earlier analysis of approximately 600 of the donors relied on high-throughput TCR beta sequencing. Approximately 310 gigabases of sequencing data and 70 million to 85 million unique TCR sequences were included in an early release covering about 620 HLA-typed donors. Of the roughly 400 genotyped donors, roughly 85% fell in the genetic ancestry cluster associated with self-reported Caucasian donors. Besides the first cohort of hundreds of subjects, a separate validation cohort made up of roughly 120 different subjects was used. Study-wide findings and limitations: Most CMV-associated TCR beta chains appeared to be HLA-restricted in a later analysis, and the HLA associations seemed to be driven largely by CMV exposure. Specific HLA alleles were associated with 15,000 to 20,000 TCR beta sequences at a false discovery rate of 0.05 in a later analysis. Seventeen rarely observed V segments, including chromosome 9 orphons, were excluded from the earlier analysis of several hundred of the donors because counts were too low. A later analysis found that HLA-associated TCR beta chains were more clonally expanded and had lower generation probabilities than equally common non-associated chains. Cytomegalovirus status was reported to be diagnosed by the classifier with high specificity and sensitivity in both the original and validation cohorts. While some public TCRs were present in many individuals, most TCR sequences turned up only very rarely across donors. In an earlier analysis of several hundred of the donors, most TCR beta V segments were observed in productive rearrangements about 90% or about 30% of the time, broadly matching IMGT annotations. Because the 87-base-pair reads could not distinguish some IMGT-functional V segments, including TRBV6-2 and TRBV6-3, those segments were excluded. Because HLA typing was unavailable for some donors at each locus, only the typed subset was used in association tests. The study gave a list of 150 to 200 TCR beta chains associated with cytomegalovirus. A later analysis found that TCR association rates varied across HLA loci, with DRB1 alleles showing the most associated TCRs and HLA-C alleles the fewest. Strong co-occurrence of HLA alleles, especially DR and DQ, made assigning TCR associations to individual alleles difficult. In this cohort, only TCR beta chains were sequenced, and detectable features were limited by the absence of alpha or paired-chain data. In a later analysis, several top co-occurrence clusters were reported to appear linked to parvovirus B19, influenza, CMV and Epstein-Barr virus. Roughly uniform sequencing depth across donors was assumed in presence/absence analyses, although this assumption may not hold. According to the authors, the approach could potentially be generalized to other disease states and immunological phenotypes. A further reported finding was that TCR beta sequences accurately predicted the HLA-A and HLA-B alleles for most subjects in the first cohort. For the cohort, immune exposure information was limited to CMV serostatus. A group of highly shared sequence variants was considered likely to be a technical artifact of the sequencing pipeline. In vitro tests confirmed that a few of the cytomegalovirus-associated TCR beta chains recognize cytomegalovirus antigens. A later genetic analysis reported fewer N-insertions in productive TCRs among donors in an Asian-associated ancestry cluster than the approximately 700-donor mean. Correlated functional status among segregating V segments might reflect linkage disequilibrium, but an unknown experimental factor could not be ruled out. V-gene and J-gene trimming of TCR beta chains was associated with a missense DCLRE1C variant in a later genetic analysis, and the association was replicated in an independent cohort.

The cohort consisted of 650 to 700 healthy bone marrow donors. At the time of sampling, every cohort member was nominally healthy, though immune exposures that went unrecorded were likely present. The donor tested CMV seropositive and was one of the 289 seropositive cohort members. A peripheral blood sample was provided by each donor, and peripheral blood mononuclear cells were used for TCR beta sequencing. The Qiagen DNeasy Blood Extraction Kit was used to extract genomic DNA from the blood cell samples. The method behind the library was the immunoSEQ multiplex PCR assay. For the multiplex PCR, a mixture combining 60 forward primers for TCR Vbeta segments and 13 reverse primers for TCR Jbeta segments was used. The CDR3 region of rearranged TCR beta genes was amplified from genomic DNA with a multiplex PCR assay. On the Illumina HiSeq System, the amplified TCR beta libraries were sequenced as 87-base-pair reads. The authors processed their data as follows. A later analysis counted approximately 74 million unique TCR beta chains across the roughly 700 repertoires, and roughly 10 million of these chains were shared by at least two donors. Raw reads were error-corrected and collapsed into unique sequences with a nearest-neighbor algorithm that merged closely related sequences to remove PCR and sequencing errors. To assign V, D and J gene segments, CDR3 sequences were aligned to IMGT reference sequences. For a sequence to be retained, a match of at least six nucleotides to both a V gene segment and a J gene segment was required. Rearrangements were classified as productive when the CDR3 lacked stop codons and remained in frame with V and J, and all other rearrangements were classified as non-productive. CDR3 was defined according to IMGT convention as the region running from the second conserved V-encoded cysteine to the conserved J-encoded phenylalanine. Sequences without an unambiguous match to a single V gene segment were excluded from the earlier analysis of 587 of the donors. An earlier analysis of fewer than 650 of the donors classified V segments as functional when productive rearrangements were above 56.7% and as segregating when the standard deviation between donors was above 5%. A statistical classification framework was built for diagnosing cytomegalovirus status from the catalog of TCR beta chain sequences. A later analysis assigned V and J genes by comparing TCR nucleotide sequences with IMGT/GENE-DB human TR gene sequences. In a later analysis, CDR3 sequences and most-parsimonious VDJ recombination scenarios were assigned using the TCRdist pipeline. In a later analysis, each TCR beta chain was defined by its CDR3 amino acid sequence together with its V-gene family, and reads lacking a unique V-gene family were excluded. To address suspected cross-contamination and a sequencing artifact, a later analysis removed 592 highly shared, low-generation-probability nucleotide sequences. For each public chain, a later analysis derived a clonal expansion index from normalized ranks of inferred template counts within each repertoire. Generation probabilities in a later analysis came from a VDJ recombination model fitted to out-of-frame rearrangements, and those results were checked against IGoR. In a later analysis, TCR-TCR, TCR-HLA and TCR-CMV co-occurrence was scored with hypergeometric tests, and a repertoire-size bias correction was applied to TCR pairs. A later analysis estimated false discovery rates by permuting HLA or CMV assignments 20 times. In a later analysis, co-occurring TCRs were grouped using DBSCAN, and TCRdist sequence similarity was added for clustering within HLA-allele-positive subsets. Repertoires with fewer than 30,000 or more than 120,000 public chains were left out of co-occurrence clustering, as were about 5 repertoires with anomalous nucleotide sharing. The immuneACCESS repertoire file appears here via TCRdb, limited to in-frame rearrangements. These files lack a portion of the clones; in checked studies, under half of the deficit traces to unresolved V genes, and the cause of the others is not known. V and J calls and clone size follow that table, whereas D and trimming were derived from the DNA. In all, the sample holds more than 150,000 clones, and approximately 85% of those were seen once. The ten largest clonotypes hold about 9.3% of the sample.

V loses 0 bases of germline sequence and J loses 2 bases, and the interval between the two ends is 7 bases. The CDR3 measures 14 amino acids from cysteine to phenylalanine. Just the 42-base CDR3 DNA is kept, in frame starting at base 1. CDR1 and CDR2 are drawn from the germline V gene (reference sequence): MNHNY, SVGAGI. The chain is encoded by TRBV6-6 joined to TRBJ1-1; the D gene is perhaps TRBD1, on 5 matching bases. The sequenced sample consisted of PBMCs. This sequence was found in a man aged 18 to 30 in good health and CMV-seropositive. The CDR3 protein is CASSYSDSNTEAFF. The DNA is as follows: TGTGCCAGCAGTTACTCAGACAGCAACACTGAAGCTTTCTTT.